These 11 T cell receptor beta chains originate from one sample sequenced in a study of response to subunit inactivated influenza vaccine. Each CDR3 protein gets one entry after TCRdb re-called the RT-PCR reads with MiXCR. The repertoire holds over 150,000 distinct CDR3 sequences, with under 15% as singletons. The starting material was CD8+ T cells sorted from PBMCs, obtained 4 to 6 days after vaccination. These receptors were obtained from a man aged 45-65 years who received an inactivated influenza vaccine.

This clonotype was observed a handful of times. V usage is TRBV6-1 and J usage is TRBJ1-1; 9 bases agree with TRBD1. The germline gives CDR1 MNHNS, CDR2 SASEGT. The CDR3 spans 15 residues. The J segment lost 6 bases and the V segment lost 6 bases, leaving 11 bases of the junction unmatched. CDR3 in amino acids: CASRIRTGQGAEAFF. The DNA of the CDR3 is TGTGCCAGCAGAATTAGGACGGGACAGGGCGCTGAAGCTTTCTTT.

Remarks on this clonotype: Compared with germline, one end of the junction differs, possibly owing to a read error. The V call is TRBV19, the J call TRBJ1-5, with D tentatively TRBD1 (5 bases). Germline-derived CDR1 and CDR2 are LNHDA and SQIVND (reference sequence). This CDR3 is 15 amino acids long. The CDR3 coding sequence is TGTGCCAGTAGAATAGCCGGGGGTAGCAATCAGCCCCAGCATTTT. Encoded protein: CASRIAGGSNQPQHF.

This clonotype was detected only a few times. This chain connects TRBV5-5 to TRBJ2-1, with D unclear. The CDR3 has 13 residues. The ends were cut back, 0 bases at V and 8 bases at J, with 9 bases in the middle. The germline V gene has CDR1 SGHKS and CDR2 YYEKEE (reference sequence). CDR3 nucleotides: TGTGCCAGCAGCTTGGCCCCGACCCATGAGCAGTTCTTC. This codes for CASSLAPTHEQFF.

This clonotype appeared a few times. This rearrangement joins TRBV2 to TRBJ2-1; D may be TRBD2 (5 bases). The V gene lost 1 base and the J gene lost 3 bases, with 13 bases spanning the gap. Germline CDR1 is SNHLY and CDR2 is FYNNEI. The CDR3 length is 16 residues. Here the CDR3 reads CASSEEAGAFYNEQFF. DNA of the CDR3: TGTGCCAGCAGTGAAGAGGCGGGCGCCTTCTACAATGAGCAGTTCTTC.

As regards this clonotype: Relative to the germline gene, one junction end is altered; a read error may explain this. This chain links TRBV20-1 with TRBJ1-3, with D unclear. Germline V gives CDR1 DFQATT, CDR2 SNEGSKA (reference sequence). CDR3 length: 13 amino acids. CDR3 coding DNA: TGCAGTGCAAGAGGGAGTCCTGGAAACACCATATATTTT. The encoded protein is CSARGSPGNTIYF.

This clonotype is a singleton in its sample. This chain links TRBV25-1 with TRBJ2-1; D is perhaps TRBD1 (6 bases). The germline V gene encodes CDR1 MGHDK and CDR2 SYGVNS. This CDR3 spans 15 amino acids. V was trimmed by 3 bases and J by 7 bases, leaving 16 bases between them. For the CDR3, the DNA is TGTGCCAGCAGTGATCACCAGGGGAATATGAATGAGCAGTTCTTC. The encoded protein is CASSDHQGNMNEQFF. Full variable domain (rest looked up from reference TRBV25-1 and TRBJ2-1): EADIYQTPRYLVIGTGKKITLECSQTMGHDKMYWYQQDPGMELHLIHYSYGVNSTEKGDLSSESTVSRIRTEHFPLTLESARPSHTSQYLCASSDHQGNMNEQFFGPGTRLTVL.

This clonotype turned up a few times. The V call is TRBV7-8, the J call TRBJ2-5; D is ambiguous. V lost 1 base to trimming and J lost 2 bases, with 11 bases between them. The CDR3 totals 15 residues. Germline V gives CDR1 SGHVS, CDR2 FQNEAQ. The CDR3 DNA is TGTGCCAGCAGCTTAGAGGACCCTTATCAAGAGACCCAGTACTTC. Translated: CASSLEDPYQETQYF.

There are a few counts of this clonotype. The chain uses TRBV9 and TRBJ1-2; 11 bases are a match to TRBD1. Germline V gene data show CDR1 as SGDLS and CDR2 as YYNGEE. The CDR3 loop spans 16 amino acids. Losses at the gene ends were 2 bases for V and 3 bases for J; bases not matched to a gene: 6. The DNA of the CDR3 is TGTGCCAGCAGCGTTTCTGGGGGACAGGGGGACTATGGCTACACCTTC. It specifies CASSVSGGQGDYGYTF.

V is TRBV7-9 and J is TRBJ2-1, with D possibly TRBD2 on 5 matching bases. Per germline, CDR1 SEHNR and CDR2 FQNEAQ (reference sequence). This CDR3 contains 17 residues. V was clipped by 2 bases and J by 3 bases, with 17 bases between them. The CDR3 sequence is CASSLFRAGGHYNEQFF. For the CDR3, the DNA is TGTGCCAGCAGCTTATTTAGGGCGGGCGGGCACTACAATGAGCAGTTCTTC.

The CDR3 region has the DNA TGCAGTGCTAGAGAGCCCGACCCCAAAAACATTCAGTACTTC. This sequence encodes CSAREPDPKNIQYF. The rearrangement joins TRBV20-1 to TRBJ2-4; D unresolved. The V end lost 0 bases, the J end lost 2 bases, and 8 bases lay between the germline ends. CDR1 DFQATT and CDR2 SNEGSKA come from the germline V gene (reference sequence). This CDR3 has 14 amino acids.

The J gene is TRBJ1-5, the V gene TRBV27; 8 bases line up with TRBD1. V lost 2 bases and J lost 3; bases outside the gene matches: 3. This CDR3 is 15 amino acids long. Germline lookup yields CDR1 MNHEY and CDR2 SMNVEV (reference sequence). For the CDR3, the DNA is TGTGCCAGCAGTTTAACGGGACAGGTCAATCAGCCCCAGCATTTT. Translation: CASSLTGQVNQPQHF.